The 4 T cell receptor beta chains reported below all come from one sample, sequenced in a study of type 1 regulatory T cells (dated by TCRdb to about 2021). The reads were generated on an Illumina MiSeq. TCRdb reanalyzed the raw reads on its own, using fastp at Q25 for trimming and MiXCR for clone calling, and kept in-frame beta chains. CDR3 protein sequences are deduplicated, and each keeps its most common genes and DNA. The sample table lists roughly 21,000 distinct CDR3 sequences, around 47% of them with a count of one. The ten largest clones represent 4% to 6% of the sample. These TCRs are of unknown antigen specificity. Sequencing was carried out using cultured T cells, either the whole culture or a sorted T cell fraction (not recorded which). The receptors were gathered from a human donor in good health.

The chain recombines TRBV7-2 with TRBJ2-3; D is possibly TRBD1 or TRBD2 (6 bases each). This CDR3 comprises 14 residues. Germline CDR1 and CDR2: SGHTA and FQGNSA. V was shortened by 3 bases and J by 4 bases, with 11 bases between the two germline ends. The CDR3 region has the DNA TGTGCCAGCAGCTTCTGGGGGGCGGCAGATACGCAGTATTTT. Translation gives CASSFWGAADTQYF.

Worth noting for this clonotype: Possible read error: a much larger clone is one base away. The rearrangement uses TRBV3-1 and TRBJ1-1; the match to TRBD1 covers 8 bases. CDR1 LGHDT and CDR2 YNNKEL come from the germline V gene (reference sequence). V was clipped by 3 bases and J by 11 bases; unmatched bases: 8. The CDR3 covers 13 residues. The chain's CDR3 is CASSHTPTGDAFF. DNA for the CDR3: TGTGCCAGCAGCCATACCCCGACAGGGGACGCTTTCTTT.

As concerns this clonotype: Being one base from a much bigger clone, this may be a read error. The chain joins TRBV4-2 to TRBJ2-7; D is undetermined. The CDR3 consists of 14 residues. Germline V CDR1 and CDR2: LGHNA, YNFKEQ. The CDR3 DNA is TGTGTCAGCAGCCAAGAGATGGTCTCCTACGAGCAGTACTTC. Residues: CVSSQEMVSYEQYF.

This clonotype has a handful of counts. The CDR3 region has the DNA TGTGCCAGCAGTTTACGCGGGACAGGGATCGCTAACTATGGCTACACCTTC. Its protein product is CASSLRGTGIANYGYTF. The J gene is TRBJ1-2, the V gene TRBV12-3 or TRBV12-4, with 9 nucleotides matching TRBD1. This CDR3 spans 17 amino acids. J gave up 0 bases and V 2 bases, and 7 bases lay outside the gene matches.